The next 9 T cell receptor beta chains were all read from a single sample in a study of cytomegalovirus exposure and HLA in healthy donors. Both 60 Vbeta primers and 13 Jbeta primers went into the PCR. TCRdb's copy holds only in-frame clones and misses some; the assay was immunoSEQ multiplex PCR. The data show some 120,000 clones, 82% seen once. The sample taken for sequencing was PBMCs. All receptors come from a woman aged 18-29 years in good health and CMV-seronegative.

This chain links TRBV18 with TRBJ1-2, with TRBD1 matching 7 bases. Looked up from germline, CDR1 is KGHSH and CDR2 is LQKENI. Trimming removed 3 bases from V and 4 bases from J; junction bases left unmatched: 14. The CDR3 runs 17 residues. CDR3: CASSPSKGAERGYGYTF. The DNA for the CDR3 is TGTGCCAGCTCACCTTCCAAGGGGGCGGAACGAGGCTATGGCTACACCTTC.

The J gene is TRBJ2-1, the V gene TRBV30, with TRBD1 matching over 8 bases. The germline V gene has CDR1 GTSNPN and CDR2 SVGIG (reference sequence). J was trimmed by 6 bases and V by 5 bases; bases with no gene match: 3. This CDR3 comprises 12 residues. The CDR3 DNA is TGTGCCTGGGACAGGGGTATCAATGAGCAGTTCTTC. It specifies CAWDRGINEQFF.

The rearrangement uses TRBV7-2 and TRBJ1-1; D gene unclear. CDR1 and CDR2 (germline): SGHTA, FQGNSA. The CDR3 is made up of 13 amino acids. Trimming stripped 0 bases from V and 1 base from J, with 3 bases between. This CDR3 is CASSLAANTEAFF. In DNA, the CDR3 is TGTGCCAGCAGCTTAGCAGCGAACACTGAAGCTTTCTTT.

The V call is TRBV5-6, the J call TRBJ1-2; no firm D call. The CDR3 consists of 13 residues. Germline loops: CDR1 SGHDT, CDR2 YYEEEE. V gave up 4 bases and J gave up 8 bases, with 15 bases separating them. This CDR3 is CASSPRGGQGYTF. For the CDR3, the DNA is TGTGCCAGCAGCCCGCGGGGAGGGCAGGGCTACACCTTC.

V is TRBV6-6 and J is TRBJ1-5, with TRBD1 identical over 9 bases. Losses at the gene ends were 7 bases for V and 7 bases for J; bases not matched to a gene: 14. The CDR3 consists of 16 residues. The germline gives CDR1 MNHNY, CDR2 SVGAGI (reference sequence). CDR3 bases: TGTGCCAGCACTTGGACAGGGGTTTTAGAGGGACAGCCCCAGCATTTT. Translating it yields CASTWTGVLEGQPQHF.

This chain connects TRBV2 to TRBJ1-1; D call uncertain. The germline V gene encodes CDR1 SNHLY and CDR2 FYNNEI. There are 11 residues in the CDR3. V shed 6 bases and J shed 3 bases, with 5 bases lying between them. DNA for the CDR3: TGTGCCAGCAGGCGGGACACTGAAGCTTTCTTT. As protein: CASRRDTEAFF. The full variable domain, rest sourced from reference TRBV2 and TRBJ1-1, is EPEVTQTPSHQVTQMGQEVILRCVPISNHLYFYWYRQILGQKVEFLVSFYNNEISEKSEIFDDQFSVERPDGSNFTLKIRSTKLEDSAMYFCASRRDTEAFFGQGTRLTVV.

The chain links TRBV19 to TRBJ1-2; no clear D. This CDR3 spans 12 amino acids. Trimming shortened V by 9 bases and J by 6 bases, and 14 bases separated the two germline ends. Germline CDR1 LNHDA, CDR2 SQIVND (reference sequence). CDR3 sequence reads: CASRWAGDGYTF. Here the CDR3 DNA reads TGTGCCAGCCGTTGGGCAGGCGATGGCTACACCTTC.

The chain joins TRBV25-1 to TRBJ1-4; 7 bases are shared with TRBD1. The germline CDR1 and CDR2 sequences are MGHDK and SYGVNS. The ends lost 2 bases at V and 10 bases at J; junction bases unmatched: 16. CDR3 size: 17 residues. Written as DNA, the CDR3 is TGTGCCAGCAGTGAAATGGGGGGAGCACAGGGGACGGGAAAACTGTTTTTT. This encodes CASSEMGGAQGTGKLFF.

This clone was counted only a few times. The CDR3 coding sequence is TGTGCCAGCAGCTTCACGGAGGCCGTCACTGAAGCTTTCTTT. This translates into CASSFTEAVTEAFF. The chain has TRBV5-8 and TRBJ1-1; D remains ambiguous. Trimming took 2 bases from V and 4 from J, leaving 12 bases between them. The CDR3 covers 14 residues. CDR1 and CDR2 (germline): SGHTS, YDEGEE.